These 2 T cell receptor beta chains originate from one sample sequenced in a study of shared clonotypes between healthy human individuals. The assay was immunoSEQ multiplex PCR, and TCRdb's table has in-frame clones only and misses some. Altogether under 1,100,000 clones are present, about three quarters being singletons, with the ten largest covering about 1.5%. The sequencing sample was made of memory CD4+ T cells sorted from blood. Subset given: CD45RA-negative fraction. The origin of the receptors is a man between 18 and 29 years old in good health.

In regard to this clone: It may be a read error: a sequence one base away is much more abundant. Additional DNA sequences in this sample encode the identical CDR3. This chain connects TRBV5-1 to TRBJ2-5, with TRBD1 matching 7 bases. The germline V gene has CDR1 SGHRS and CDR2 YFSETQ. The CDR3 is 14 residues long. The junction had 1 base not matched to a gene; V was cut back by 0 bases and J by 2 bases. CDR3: CASSLGDSQETQYF. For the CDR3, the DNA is TGCGCCAGCAGCTTGGGGGACAGTCAAGAGACCCAGTACTTC.

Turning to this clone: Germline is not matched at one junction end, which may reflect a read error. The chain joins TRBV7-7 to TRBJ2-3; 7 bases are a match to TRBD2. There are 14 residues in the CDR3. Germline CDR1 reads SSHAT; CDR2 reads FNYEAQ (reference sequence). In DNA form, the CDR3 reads TGTGCTAGCAGCTTGACTAGCACCACAGATACGCAGTATTTT. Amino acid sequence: CASSLTSTTDTQYF.